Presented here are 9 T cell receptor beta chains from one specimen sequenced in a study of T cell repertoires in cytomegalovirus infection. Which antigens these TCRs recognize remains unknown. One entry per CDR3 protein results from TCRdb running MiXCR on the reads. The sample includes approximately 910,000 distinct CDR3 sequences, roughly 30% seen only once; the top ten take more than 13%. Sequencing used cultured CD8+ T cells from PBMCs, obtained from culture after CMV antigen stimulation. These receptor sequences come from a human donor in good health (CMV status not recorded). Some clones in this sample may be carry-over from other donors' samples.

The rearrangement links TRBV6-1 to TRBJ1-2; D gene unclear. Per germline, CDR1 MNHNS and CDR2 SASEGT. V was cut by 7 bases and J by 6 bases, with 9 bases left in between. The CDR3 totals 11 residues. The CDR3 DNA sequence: TGTGCCAGCATGACCCTGGATGGCTACACCTTC. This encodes CASMTLDGYTF.

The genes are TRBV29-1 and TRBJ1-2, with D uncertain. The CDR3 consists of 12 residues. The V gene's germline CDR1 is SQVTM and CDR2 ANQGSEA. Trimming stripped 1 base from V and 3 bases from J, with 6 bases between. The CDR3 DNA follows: TGCAGCGTTGAAGGCAGGTACTATGGCTACACCTTC. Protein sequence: CSVEGRYYGYTF.

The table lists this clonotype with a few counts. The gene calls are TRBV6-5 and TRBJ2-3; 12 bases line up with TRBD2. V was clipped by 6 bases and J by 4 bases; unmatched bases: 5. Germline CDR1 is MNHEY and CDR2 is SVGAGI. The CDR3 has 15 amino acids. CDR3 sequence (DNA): TGTGCCAGCAGCGCTAGCGGGGGGGCCCCAGATACGCAGTATTTT. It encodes CASSASGGAPDTQYF.

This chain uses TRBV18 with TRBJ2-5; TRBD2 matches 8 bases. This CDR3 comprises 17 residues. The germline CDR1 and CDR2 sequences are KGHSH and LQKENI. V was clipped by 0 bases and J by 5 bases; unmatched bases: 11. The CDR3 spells CASSPPSSGAPSETQYF. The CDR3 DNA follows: TGTGCCAGCTCACCACCGAGTAGCGGGGCCCCCTCGGAGACCCAGTACTTC.

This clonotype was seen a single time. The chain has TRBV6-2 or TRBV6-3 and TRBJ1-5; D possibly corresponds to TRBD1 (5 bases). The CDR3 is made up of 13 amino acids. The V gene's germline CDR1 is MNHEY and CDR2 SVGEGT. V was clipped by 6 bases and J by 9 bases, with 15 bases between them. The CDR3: CASRARPGWPQHF. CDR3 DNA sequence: TGTGCCAGCAGAGCACGACCAGGGTGGCCCCAGCATTTT.

CDR3 bases: TGTGCCAGCAGTTTCCGCTCGGGCAGGGGGGGTGGTGGCTACACCTTC. This gives the protein CASSFRSGRGGGGYTF. V and J are TRBV28 and TRBJ1-2; 7 bases are a match to TRBD1. The junction had 14 bases not matched to a gene; V was cut back by 3 bases and J by 7 bases. Germline CDR1 and CDR2: MDHEN and SYDVKM. The CDR3 length is 16 residues.

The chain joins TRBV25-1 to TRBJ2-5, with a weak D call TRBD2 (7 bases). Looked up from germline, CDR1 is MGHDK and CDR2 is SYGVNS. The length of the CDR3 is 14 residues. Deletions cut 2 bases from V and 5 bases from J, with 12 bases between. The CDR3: CASSERGGGETQYF. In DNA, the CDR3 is TGTGCCAGCAGTGAAAGGGGAGGGGGGGAGACCCAGTACTTC.

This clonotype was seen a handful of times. The CDR3 sequence is CSASPWGDRGTYEQYF. CDR3 bases: TGCAGTGCCTCACCGTGGGGGGACAGGGGGACCTACGAGCAGTACTTC. The chain uses TRBV20-1 and TRBJ2-7, with 11 bases fitting TRBD1. This CDR3 is 16 amino acids long. After removal of 6 bases from V and 2 bases from J, the junction contained 12 bases not matched to a gene. Germline values: CDR1 DFQATT, CDR2 SNEGSKA (reference sequence).

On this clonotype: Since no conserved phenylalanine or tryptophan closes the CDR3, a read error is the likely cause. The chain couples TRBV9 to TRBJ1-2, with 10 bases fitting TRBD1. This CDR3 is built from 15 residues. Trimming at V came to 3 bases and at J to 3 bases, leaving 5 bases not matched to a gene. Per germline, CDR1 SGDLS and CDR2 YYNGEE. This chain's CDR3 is CASSGDRGPDYGYTI. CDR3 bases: TGTGCCAGCAGCGGAGACAGGGGGCCGGACTATGGCTACACCATC.